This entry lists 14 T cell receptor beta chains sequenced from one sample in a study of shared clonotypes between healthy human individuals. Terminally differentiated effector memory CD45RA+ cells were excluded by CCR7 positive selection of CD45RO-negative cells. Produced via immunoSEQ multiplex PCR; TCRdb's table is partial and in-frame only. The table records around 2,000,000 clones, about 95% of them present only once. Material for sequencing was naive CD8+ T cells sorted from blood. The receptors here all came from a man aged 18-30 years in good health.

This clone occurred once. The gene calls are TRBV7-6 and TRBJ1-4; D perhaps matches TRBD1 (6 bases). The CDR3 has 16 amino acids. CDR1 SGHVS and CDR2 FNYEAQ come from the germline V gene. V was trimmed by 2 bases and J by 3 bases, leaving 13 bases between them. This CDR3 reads CASSLYRWTANEKLFF. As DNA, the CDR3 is TGTGCCAGCAGCTTATATCGTTGGACAGCTAATGAAAAACTGTTTTTT.

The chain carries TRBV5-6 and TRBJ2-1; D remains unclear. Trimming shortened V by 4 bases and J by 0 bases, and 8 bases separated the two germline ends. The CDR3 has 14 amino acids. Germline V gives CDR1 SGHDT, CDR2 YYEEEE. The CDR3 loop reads CASSHQASYNEQFF. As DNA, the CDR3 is TGTGCCAGCAGCCACCAGGCCTCCTACAATGAGCAGTTCTTC.

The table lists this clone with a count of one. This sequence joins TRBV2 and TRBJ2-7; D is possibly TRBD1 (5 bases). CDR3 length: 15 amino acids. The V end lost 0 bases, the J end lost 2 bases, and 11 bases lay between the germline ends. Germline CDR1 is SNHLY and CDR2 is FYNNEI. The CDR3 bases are TGTGCCAGCAGTGAAGCGTCACAGGCCACCTACGAGCAGTACTTC. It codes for CASSEASQATYEQYF. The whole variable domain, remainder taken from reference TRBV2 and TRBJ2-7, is EPEVTQTPSHQVTQMGQEVILRCVPISNHLYFYWYRQILGQKVEFLVSFYNNEISEKSEIFDDQFSVERPDGSNFTLKIRSTKLEDSAMYFCASSEASQATYEQYFGPGTRLTVT.

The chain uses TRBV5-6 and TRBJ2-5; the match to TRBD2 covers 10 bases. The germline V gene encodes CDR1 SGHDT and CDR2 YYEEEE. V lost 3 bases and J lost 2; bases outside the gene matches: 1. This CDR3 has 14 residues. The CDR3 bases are TGTGCCAGCAGCTCACTAGCGGGACAAGAGACCCAGTACTTC. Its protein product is CASSSLAGQETQYF.

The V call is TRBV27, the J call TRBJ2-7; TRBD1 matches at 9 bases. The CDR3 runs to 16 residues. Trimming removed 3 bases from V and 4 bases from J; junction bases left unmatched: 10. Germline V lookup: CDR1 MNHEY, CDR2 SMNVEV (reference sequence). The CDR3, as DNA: TGTGCCAGCAGTTTCTCCGGGACAGGGTATGGGTACGAGCAGTACTTC. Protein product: CASSFSGTGYGYEQYF.

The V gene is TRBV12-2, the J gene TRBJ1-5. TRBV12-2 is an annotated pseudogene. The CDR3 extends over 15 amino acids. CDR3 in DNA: TGTGCAAGTCGCTTAGCGAGGGGTACCAATCAGCCCCAGCATTTT. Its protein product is CASRLARGTNQPQHF.

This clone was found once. CDR3 coding DNA: TGTGCCAGCAGCTTAGAGCCACTAGCGGGAGGCACAGATACGCAGTATTTT. Translated, it gives CASSLEPLAGGTDTQYF. The chain combines TRBV11-2 with TRBJ2-3, with 11 bases that match TRBD2. In germline, CDR1 is SGHAT, CDR2 FQNNGV. The length of the CDR3 is 17 residues. Trimming took 0 bases from V and 1 from J; bases not matched to a gene: 3.

Written as DNA, the CDR3 is TGTGCCAGCAGTTTGCCTTACTCTGGAAACACCATATATTTT. Residues: CASSLPYSGNTIYF. The V call is TRBV28, the J call TRBJ1-3; D unresolved. With 3 bases removed from V and 0 bases from J, the gap between germline ends came to 6 bases. The CDR3 is made up of 14 amino acids. CDR1 and CDR2 (germline): MDHEN, SYDVKM.

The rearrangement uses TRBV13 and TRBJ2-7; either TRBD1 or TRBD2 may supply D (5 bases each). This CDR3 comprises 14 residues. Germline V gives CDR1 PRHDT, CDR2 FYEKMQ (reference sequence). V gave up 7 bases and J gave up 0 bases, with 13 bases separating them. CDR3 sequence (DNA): TGTGCCAGCAACCCGGGACCCGGCTCCTACGAGCAGTACTTC. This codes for CASNPGPGSYEQYF.

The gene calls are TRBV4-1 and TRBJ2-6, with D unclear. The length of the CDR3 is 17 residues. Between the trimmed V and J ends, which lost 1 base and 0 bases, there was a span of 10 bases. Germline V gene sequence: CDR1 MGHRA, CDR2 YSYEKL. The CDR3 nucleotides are TGCGCCAGCAGCCAAGTCGAGAGCCTCTCTGGGGCCAACGTCCTGACTTTC. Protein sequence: CASSQVESLSGANVLTF.

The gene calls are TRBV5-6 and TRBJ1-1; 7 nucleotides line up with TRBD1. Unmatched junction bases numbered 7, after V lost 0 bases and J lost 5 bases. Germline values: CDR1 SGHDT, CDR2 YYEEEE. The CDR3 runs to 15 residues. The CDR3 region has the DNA TGTGCCAGCAGCTTGGAGGCAGGGGGGTGGACTGAAGCTTTCTTT. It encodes CASSLEAGGWTEAFF.

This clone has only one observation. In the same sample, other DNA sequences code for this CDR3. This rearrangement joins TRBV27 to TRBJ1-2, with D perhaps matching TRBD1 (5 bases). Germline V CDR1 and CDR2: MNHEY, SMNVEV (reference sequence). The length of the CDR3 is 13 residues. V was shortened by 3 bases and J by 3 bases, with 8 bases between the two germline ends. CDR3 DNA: TGTGCCAGCAGTTTCGGGGGGGACTATGGCTACACCTTC. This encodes CASSFGGDYGYTF.

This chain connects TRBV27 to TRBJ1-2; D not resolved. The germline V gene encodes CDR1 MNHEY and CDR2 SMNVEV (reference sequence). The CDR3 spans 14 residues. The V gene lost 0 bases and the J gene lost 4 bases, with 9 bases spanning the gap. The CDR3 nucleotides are TGTGCCAGCAGTTTATCAACAGATCTCTATGGCTACACCTTC. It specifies CASSLSTDLYGYTF.

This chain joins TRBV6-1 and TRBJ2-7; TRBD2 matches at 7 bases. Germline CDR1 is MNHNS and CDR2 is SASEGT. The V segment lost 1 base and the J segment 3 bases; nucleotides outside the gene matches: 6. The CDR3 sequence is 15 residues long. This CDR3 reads CASSEGGGRYYEQYF. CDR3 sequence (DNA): TGTGCCAGCAGTGAAGGGGGCGGGAGATACTACGAGCAGTACTTC.